This T cell receptor (beta chain) is from a study of beta chain features in type 1 diabetes. For the study at large: Sorted cells numbering under 110 million were examined across all samples.

This CDR3 is built from 15 residues. CDR1 is LNHDA, CDR2 SQIVND, per germline (reference sequence). The germline V and J ends were trimmed by 5 bases and 4 bases, with 12 bases remaining between them. The authors reverse transcribed all of the isolated RNA, so sequencing captured expressed TCRB transcripts. The repertoire was sequenced with immunoSEQ multiplex PCR; TCRdb's copy has only in-frame clones and lacks some. The sample has over 600,000 clones; around 12% are singletons. Whole-study findings and limits: People with Type 1 diabetes carried modestly yet significantly shorter TCRB CDR3s in all four CD4+ subsets. Among patients, naive, central memory and Treg TCRB repertoires appeared more similar than among healthy donors. The VDJ junctions of type 1 diabetes patients carried fewer insertions and more deletions.

This clone came up a few times. Its matching antigen is unknown. Averaging around 120 mL, one heparinised blood draw came from each individual donor. The TCR was taken from a young man with type 1 diabetes. Sequenced input: naive CD4+ T cells from blood. The rearrangement uses TRBV19 and TRBJ1-6; D is perhaps TRBD1 (5 bases). The CDR3 loop is CASSEGIGYNSPLHF. CDR3 DNA: TGTGCCAGTAGTGAGGGGATCGGGTATAATTCACCCCTCCACTTT.